These T cell receptor beta chains were read from a single sample in a study of T-cell reconstitution after alpha-beta-depleted transplantation in children. TCRdb re-derived calls from the PCR reads in MiXCR, one entry per CDR3 protein. The sample holds around 25,000 distinct CDR3 sequences, 15% to 20% seen once. This specimen was PBMCs, mostly from graft donor cells, taken 60 days after TCRalphabeta/CD19-depleted stem cell transplant. The receptors here all came from a male patient aged 2 to 10 who had a stem cell transplant for acute lymphoblastic leukemia, so the T cells may come from the graft donor. The CDR3 runs from the conserved cysteine through the conserved F or W. Clone size is stated in some rows and not others, as once, few, many or a class when expanded.

cdr3_length	v_call	j_call	clone_size	cdr3_aa
16	TRBV7-2	TRBJ2-7	-	CASSLSVGTGGYEQYF
18	TRBV29-1	TRBJ2-3	-	CSVEVVGLAGSVADTQYF
17	TRBV7-9	TRBJ2-1	-	CASSLGDRDRAYNEQFF
11	TRBV27	TRBJ2-7	many	CASSLRGEQYF
12	TRBV7-2	TRBJ2-3	many	CASSLEVGTQYF
13	TRBV7-2	TRBJ1-2	-	CASSLPGPYGYTF
16	TRBV20-1	TRBJ2-7	few	CSARDPILAGKYEQYF
19	TRBV3-1	TRBJ2-3	-	CASSQEWGALTRPTDTQYF
14	TRBV5-1	TRBJ1-6	many	CASSLQGLNSPLHF
17	TRBV6-2/TRBV6-3	TRBJ1-5	many	CARPFRDRVSRNQPQHF
14	TRBV20-1	TRBJ2-5	-	CSARYMGPRETQYF
13	TRBV5-1	TRBJ1-2	many	CASSSTVNGGYTF
19	TRBV10-1	TRBJ2-1	-	CASSDPSRERTSFYNEQFF
15	TRBV12-3/TRBV12-4	TRBJ2-5	few	CASSLPGQGGETQYF
16	TRBV6-5	TRBJ1-6	medium-sized	CASSYESTGSRSPLHF
12	TRBV20-1	TRBJ2-7	many	CSASVSSYEQYF
15	TRBV6-1	TRBJ2-2	-	CASRRDRGTPGELFF
15	TRBV5-1	TRBJ2-3	many	CASSLAVDSTDTQYF
15	TRBV12-3/TRBV12-4	TRBJ1-1	many	CASSFSGARNTEAFF
12	TRBV28	TRBJ1-2	many	CASSGGLYGYTF
14	TRBV28	TRBJ2-1	-	CASSYGETYNEQFF
16	TRBV24-1	TRBJ2-7	few	CATSVYPGRGAGPANF
14	TRBV7-9	TRBJ2-5	few	CASGRGHDQETQYF
13	TRBV7-8	TRBJ1-4	many	CASGDNLAEKLFF
15	TRBV20-1	TRBJ1-1	many	CSACPTGGLGTEAFF
15	TRBV7-7	TRBJ2-3	-	CASSLGLAGTDTQYF
16	TRBV5-1	TRBJ2-3	few	CASSPGLAPSTDTQYF
15	TRBV6-2/TRBV6-3	TRBJ2-2	-	CASSSAWGNTGELFF
15	TRBV28	TRBJ1-5	-	CASAKQGARVEPQHF
11	TRBV30	TRBJ2-1	-	CGGLAGGEQFF
15	TRBV10-3	TRBJ2-3	many	CAIIKTSGGTDTQYF
13	TRBV7-9	TRBJ2-7	-	CASSSGTVSEQYF